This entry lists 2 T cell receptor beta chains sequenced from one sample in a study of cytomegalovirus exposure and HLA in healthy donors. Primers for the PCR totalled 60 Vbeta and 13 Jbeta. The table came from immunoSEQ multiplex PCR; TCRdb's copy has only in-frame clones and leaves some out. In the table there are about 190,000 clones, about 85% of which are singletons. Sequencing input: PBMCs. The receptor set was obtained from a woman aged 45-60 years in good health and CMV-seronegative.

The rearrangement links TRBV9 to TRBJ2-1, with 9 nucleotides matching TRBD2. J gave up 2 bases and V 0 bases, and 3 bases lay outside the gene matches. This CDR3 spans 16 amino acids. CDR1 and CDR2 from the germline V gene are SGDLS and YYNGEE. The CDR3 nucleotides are TGTGCCAGCAGCGTAGTTAGCGGGAGAACCTACAATGAGCAGTTCTTC. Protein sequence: CASSVVSGRTYNEQFF.

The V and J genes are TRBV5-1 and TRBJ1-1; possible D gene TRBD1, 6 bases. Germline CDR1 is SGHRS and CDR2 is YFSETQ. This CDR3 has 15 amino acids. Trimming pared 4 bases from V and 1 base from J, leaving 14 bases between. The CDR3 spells CASSPTGTSNTEAFF. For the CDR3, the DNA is TGCGCCAGCAGCCCTACCGGGACATCGAACACTGAAGCTTTCTTT. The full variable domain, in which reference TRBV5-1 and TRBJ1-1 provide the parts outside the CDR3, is KAGVTQTPRYLIKTRGQQVTLSCSPISGHRSVSWYQQTPGQGLQFLFEYFSETQRNKGNFPGRFSGRQFSNSRSEMNVSTLELGDSALYLCASSPTGTSNTEAFFGQGTRLTVV.